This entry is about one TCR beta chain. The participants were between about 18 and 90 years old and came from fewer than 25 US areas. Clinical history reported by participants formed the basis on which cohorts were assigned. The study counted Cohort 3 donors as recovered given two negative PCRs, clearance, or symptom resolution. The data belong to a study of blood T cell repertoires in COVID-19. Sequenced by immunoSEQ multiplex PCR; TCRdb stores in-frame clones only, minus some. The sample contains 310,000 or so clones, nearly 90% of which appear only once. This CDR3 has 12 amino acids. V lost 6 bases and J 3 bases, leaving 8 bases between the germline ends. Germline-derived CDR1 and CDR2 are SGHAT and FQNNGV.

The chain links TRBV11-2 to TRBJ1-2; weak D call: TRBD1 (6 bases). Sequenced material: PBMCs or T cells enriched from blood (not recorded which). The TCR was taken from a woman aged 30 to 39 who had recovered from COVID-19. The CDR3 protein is CASRRQDYGYTF. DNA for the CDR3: TGTGCCAGCAGGAGACAGGACTATGGCTACACCTTC. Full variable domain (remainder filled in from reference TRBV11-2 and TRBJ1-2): EAGVAQSPRYKIIEKRQSVAFWCNPISGHATLYWYQQILGQGPKLLIQFQNNGVVDDSQLPKDRFSAERLKGVDSTLKIQPAKLEDSAVYLCASRRQDYGYTFGSGTRLTVV.